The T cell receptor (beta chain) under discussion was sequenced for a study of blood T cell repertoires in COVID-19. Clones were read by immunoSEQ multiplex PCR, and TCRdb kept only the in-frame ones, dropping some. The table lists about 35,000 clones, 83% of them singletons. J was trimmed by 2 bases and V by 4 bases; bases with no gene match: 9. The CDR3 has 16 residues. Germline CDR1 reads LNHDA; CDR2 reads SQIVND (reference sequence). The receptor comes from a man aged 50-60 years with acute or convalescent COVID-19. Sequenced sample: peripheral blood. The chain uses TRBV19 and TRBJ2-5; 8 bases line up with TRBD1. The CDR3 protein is CASSRSRTGQQETQYF. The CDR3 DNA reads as TGTGCCAGTAGTAGGTCCAGGACAGGGCAGCAAGAGACCCAGTACTTC.